The T cell receptor beta chain under discussion was sequenced for a study of T cell repertoires in cytomegalovirus infection. Overall study results and limits: HLA-C-restricted, CMV-specific TCR beta clonotypes were dominant ex vivo. Of the TCR beta families, the public ones yielded a cumulative frequency that identified carriers of CMV plus the relevant HLA.

CDR1 MDHEN and CDR2 SYDVKM come from the germline V gene. V was clipped by 8 bases and J by 4 bases, with 17 bases between them. This CDR3 has 14 amino acids. In regard to this clonotype: Its antigen is currently unknown.

TCRdb re-derived calls from the reads in MiXCR, one entry per CDR3 protein. The sample holds 310,000 or so distinct CDR3 sequences, roughly 9.3% seen once. This chain links TRBV28 with TRBJ1-1; perhaps TRBD1 as D (5 bases). Sequenced: PBMCs. This TCR came from a human donor in good health (CMV status not recorded). Some clones in this sample may be carry-over from other donors' samples. In DNA form, the CDR3 reads TGTGCCAGCGATGGGGACCCCGGGAGCACTGAAGCTTTCTTT. Residues: CASDGDPGSTEAFF.